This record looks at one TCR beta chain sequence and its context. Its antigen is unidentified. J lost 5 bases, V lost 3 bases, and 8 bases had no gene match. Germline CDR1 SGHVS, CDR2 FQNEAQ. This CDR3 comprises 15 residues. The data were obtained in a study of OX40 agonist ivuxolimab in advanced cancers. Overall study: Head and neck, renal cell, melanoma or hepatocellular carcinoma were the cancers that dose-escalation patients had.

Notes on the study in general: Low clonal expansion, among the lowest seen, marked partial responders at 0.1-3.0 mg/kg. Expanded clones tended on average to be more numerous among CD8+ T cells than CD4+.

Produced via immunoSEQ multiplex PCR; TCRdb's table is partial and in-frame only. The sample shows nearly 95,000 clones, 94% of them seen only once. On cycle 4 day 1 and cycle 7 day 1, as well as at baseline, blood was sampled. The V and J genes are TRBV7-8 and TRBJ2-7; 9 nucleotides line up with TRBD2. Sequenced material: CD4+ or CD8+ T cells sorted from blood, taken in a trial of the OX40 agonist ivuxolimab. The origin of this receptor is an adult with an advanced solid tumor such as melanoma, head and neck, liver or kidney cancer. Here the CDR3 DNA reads TGTGCCAGCAGCTTCCCCGGGATAGCGGGGGACGAGCAGTACTTC. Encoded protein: CASSFPGIAGDEQYF.